The clone carrying this TCR beta chain was seen a few times. Its antigen is currently unknown. TCRdb redid the calling of the reads with MiXCR, one entry per CDR3 protein. The sample shows roughly 700,000 distinct CDR3 sequences, 33% of them seen only once. The sample belongs to a study of T cell repertoires in cytomegalovirus infection. As for the study in general: Recently identified HLA-C-restricted CMV epitopes were used, and well-studied HLA-B-restricted CMV epitopes were used as well. Indicated by public TCR beta signatures were CMV infection and matching HLA type. Findings and caveats of the study: People with CMV and the relevant HLA were identified by cumulative public TCR beta family frequency. Clonotypes of TCR beta that were HLA-C-restricted and CMV-specific dominated the ex vivo response.

With 1 base removed from V and 5 bases from J, the gap between germline ends came to 8 bases. CDR3 length: 13 residues. This sample comprised cultured PBMCs, obtained from culture after CMV antigen stimulation. The receptor comes from a human donor in good health (CMV status not recorded). Some clones in this sample may be carry-over from other donors' samples. The chain links TRBV12-3 or TRBV12-4 to TRBJ1-1; no clear D gene. The CDR3 spells CASSLGRRTEAFF. The DNA of the CDR3 is TGTGCCAGCAGTTTAGGGCGGAGGACTGAAGCTTTCTTT.